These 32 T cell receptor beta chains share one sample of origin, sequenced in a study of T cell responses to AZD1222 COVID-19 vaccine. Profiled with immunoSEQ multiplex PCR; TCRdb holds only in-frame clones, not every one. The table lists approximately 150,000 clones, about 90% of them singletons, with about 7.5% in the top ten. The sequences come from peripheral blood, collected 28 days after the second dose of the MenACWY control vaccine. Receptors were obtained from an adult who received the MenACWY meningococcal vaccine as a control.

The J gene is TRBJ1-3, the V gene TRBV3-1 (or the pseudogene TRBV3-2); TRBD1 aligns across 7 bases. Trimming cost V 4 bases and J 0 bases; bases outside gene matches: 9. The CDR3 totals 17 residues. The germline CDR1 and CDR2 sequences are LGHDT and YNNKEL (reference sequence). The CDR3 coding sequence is TGTGCCAGCAGCCTCGTTCCCGGGACAGCCTCTGGAAACACCATATATTTT. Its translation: CASSLVPGTASGNTIYF.

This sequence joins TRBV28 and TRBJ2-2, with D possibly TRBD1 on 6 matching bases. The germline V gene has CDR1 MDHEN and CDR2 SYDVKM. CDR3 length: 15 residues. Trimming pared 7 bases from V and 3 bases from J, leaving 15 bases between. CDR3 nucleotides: TGTGCCAGCACTCCCCCGGGGACACACACCGGGGAGCTGTTTTTT. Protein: CASTPPGTHTGELFF.

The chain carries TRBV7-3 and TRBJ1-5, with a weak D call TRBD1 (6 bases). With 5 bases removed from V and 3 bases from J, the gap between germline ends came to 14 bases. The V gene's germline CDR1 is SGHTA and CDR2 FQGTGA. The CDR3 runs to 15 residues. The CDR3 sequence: CASSPTTGYNQPQHF. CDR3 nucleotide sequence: TGTGCCAGCAGCCCAACGACAGGATACAATCAGCCCCAGCATTTT. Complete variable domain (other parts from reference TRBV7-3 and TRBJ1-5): GAGVSQTPSNKVTEKGKYVELRCDPISGHTALYWYRQSLGQGPEFLIYFQGTGAADDSGLPNDRFFAVRPEGSVSTLKIQRTERGDSAVYLCASSPTTGYNQPQHFGDGTRLSIL.

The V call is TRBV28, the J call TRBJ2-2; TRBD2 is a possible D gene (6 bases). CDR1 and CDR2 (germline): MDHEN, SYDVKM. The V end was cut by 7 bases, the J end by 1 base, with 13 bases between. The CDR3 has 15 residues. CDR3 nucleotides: TGTGCCAGCAAGGGTCTCGGGGGGAACACCGGGGAGCTGTTTTTT. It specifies CASKGLGGNTGELFF. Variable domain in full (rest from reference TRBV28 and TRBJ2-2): DVKVTQSSRYLVKRTGEKVFLECVQDMDHENMFWYRQDPGLGLRLIYFSYDVKMKEKGDIPEGYSVSREKKERFSLILESASTNQTSMYLCASKGLGGNTGELFFGEGSRLTVL.

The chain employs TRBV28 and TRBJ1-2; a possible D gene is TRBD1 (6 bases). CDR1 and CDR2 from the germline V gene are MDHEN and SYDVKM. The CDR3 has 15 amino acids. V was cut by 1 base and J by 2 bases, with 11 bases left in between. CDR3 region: CASSLLGQINYGYTF. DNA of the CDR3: TGTGCCAGCAGTTTATTGGGACAAATAAACTATGGCTACACCTTC.

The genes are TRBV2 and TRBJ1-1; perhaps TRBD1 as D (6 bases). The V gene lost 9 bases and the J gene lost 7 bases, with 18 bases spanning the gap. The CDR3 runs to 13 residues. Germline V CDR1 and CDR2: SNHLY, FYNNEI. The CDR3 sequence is CASTYDRTFEAFF. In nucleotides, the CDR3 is TGTGCCAGTACCTATGACAGGACCTTTGAAGCTTTCTTT.

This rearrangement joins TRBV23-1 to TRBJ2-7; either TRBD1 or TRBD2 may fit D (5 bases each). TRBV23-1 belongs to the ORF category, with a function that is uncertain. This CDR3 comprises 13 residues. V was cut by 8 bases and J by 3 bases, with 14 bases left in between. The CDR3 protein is CASRNPGGYEQYF. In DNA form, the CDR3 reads TGCGCCAGCCGAAACCCTGGGGGCTACGAGCAGTACTTC.

The DNA for the CDR3 is TGTGCCAGCAGTTTCTCCGGGACAGGGGACACCGGGGAGCTGTTTTTT. This sequence encodes CASSFSGTGDTGELFF. This sequence joins TRBV27 and TRBJ2-2, with TRBD1 matching over 10 bases. With 3 bases clipped from V and 3 bases from J, the junction kept 4 bases outside the gene matches. The CDR3 is 16 residues long. From germline, CDR1 is MNHEY and CDR2 SMNVEV (reference sequence).

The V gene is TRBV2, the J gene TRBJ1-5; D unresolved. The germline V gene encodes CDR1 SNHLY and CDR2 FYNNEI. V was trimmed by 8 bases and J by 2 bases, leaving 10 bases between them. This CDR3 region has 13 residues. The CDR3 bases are TGTGCCAGCGGTCCGCATGGCAATCAGCCCCAGCATTTT. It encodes CASGPHGNQPQHF.

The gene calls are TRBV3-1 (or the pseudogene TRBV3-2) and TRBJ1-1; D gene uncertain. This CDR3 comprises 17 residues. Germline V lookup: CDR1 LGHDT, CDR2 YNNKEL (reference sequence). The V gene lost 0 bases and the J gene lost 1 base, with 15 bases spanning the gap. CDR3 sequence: CASSQDVTASGNTEAFF. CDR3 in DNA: TGTGCCAGCAGCCAAGACGTTACAGCCTCCGGGAACACTGAAGCTTTCTTT.

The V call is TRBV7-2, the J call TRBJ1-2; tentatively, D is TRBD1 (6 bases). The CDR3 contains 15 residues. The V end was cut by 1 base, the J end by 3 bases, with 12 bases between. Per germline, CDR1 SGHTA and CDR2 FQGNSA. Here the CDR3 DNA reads TGTGCCAGCAGCTTAGGACAGGTGACTGACTATGGCTACACCTTC. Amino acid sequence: CASSLGQVTDYGYTF.

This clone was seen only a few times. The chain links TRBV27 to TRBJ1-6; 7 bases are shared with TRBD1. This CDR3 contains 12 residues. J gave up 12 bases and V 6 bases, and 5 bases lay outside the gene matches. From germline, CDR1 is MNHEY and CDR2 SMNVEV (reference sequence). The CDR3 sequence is CASSQGVLPLHF. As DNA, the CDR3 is TGTGCCAGCAGCCAGGGGGTCTTACCCCTCCACTTT.

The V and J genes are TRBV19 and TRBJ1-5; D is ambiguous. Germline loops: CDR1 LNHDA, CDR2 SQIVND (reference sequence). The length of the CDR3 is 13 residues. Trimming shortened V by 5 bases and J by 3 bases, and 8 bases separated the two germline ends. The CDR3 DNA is TGTGCCAGTAGTCGGGAGTTCAATCAGCCCCAGCATTTT. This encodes CASSREFNQPQHF.

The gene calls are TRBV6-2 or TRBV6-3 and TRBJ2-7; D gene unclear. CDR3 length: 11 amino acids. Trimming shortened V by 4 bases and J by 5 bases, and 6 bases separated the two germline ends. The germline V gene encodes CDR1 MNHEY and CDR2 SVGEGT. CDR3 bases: TGTGCCAGCAGTTTAAATAACGAGCAGTACTTC. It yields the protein CASSLNNEQYF.

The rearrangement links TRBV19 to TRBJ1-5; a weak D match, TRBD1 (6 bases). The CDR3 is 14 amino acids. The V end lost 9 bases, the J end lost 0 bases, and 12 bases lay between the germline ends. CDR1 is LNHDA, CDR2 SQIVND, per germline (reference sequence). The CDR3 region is CASRQEDSNQPQHF. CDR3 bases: TGTGCCAGCCGACAGGAAGATAGCAATCAGCCCCAGCATTTT.

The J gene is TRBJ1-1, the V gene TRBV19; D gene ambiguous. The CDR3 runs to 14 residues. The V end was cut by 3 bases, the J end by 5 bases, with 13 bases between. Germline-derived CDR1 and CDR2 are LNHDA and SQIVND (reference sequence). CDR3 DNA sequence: TGTGCCAGTAGTATCGGTCGTCTACGGACTGAAGCTTTCTTT. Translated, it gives CASSIGRLRTEAFF.

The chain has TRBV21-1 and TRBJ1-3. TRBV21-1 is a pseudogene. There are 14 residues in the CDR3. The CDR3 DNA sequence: TGTGCCAGCAGCACAGGGAGCTGTGGAAACACCATATATTTT. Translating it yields CASSTGSCGNTIYF.

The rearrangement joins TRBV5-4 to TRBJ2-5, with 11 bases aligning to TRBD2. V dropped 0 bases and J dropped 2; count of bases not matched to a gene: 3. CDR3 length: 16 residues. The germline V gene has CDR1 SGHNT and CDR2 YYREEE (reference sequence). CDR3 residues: CASSLAIAGGQETQYF. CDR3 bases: TGTGCCAGCAGCTTGGCGATAGCGGGAGGGCAAGAGACCCAGTACTTC.

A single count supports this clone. The DNA for the CDR3 is TGTGCCATCGCCAGGGAAGATTCACCCCTCCACTTT. Translating gives CAIAREDSPLHF. The chain links TRBV10-3 to TRBJ1-6; maybe TRBD1 (5 bases). The V end was cut by 8 bases, the J end by 8 bases, with 10 bases between. Germline CDR1 and CDR2: ENHRY and SYGVKD. This CDR3 has 12 amino acids.

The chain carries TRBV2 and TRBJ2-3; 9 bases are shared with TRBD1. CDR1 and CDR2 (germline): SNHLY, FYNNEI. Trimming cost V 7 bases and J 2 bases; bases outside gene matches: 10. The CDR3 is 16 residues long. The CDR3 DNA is TGTGCCAGCATTCGCACCCGGGACAGGGTCACAGATACGCAGTATTTT. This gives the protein CASIRTRDRVTDTQYF.

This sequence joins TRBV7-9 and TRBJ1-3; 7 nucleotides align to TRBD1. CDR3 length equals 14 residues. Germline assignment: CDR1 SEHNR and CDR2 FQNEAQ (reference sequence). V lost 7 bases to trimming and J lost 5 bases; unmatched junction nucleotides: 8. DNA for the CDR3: TGTGCCAGCACAGCACAGGGGAACCGAAACACCATATATTTT. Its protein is CASTAQGNRNTIYF.

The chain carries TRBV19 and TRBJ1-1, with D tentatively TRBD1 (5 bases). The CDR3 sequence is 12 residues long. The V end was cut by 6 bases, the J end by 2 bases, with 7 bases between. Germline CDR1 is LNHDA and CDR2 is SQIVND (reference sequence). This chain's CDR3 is CASRRGNTEAFF. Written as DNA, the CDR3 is TGTGCCAGTAGGAGGGGTAACACTGAAGCTTTCTTT.

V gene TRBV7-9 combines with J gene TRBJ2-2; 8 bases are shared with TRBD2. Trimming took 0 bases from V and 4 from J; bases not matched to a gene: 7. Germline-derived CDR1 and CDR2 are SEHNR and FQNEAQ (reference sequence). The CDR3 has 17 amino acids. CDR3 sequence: CASSLAGTSGATGELFF. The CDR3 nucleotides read TGTGCCAGCAGCTTAGCAGGTACTAGCGGAGCCACCGGGGAGCTGTTTTTT.

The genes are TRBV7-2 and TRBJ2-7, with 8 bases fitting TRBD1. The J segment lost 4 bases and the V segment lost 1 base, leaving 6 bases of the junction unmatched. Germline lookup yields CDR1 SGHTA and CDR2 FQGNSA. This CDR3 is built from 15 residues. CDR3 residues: CASSLDWTGRYEQYF. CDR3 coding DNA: TGTGCCAGCAGCTTAGACTGGACAGGGCGGTACGAGCAGTACTTC.

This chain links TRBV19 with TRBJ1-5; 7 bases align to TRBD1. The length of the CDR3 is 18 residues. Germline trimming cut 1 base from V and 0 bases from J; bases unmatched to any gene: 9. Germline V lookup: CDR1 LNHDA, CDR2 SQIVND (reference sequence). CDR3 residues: CASSIVTGGTVSNQPQHF. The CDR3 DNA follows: TGTGCCAGTAGTATAGTCACTGGGGGGACAGTTAGCAATCAGCCCCAGCATTTT. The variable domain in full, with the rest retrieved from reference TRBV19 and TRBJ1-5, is DGGITQSPKYLFRKEGQNVTLSCEQNLNHDAMYWYRQDPGQGLRLIYYSQIVNDFQKGDIAEGYSVSREKKESFPLTVTSAQKNPTAFYLCASSIVTGGTVSNQPQHFGDGTRLSIL.

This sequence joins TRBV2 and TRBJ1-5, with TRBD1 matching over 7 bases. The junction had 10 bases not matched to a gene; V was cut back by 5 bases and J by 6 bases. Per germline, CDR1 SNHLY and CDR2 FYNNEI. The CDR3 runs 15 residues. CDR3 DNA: TGTGCCAGCAGTCAGGGGGGAGGTTATGTTCAGCCCCAGCATTTT. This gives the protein CASSQGGGYVQPQHF.

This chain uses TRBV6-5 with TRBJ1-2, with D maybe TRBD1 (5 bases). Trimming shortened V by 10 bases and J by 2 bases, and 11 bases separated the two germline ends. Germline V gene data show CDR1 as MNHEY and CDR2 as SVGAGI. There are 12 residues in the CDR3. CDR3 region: CATDQGNYGYTF. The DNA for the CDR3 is TGTGCCACTGACCAGGGAAACTATGGCTACACCTTC.

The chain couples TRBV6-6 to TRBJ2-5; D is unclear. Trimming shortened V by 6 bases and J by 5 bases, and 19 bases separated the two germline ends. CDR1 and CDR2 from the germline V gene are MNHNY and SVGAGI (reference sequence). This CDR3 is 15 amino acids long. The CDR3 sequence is CASRSQSAPRETQYF. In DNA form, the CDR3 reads TGTGCCAGCAGATCACAATCCGCTCCTCGGGAGACCCAGTACTTC.

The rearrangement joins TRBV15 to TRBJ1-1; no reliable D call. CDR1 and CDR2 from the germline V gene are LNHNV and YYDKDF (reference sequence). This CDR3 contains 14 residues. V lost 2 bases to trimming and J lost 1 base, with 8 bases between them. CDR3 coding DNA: TGTGCCACCAGCAGACAGGTAGGGAACACTGAAGCTTTCTTT. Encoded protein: CATSRQVGNTEAFF.

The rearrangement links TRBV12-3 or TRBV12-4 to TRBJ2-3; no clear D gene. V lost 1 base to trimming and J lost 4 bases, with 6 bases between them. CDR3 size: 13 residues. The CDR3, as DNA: TGTGCCAGCAGTTTAGGTCGGGCAGATACGCAGTATTTT. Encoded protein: CASSLGRADTQYF.

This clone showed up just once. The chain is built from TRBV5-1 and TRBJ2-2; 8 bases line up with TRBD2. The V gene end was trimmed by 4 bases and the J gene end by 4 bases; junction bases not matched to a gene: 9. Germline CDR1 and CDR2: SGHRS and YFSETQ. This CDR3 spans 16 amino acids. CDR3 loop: CASSLRGGLGTGELFF. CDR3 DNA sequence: TGCGCCAGCAGCCTTCGGGGGGGCCTGGGCACCGGGGAGCTGTTTTTT.

The CDR3 here is CASSTSGQVYGYTF. Written as DNA, the CDR3 is TGTGCCAGCAGCACTTCGGGACAGGTCTATGGCTACACCTTC. V gene TRBV28 combines with J gene TRBJ1-2; the match to TRBD1 covers 8 bases. J lost 4 bases, V lost 6 bases, and 7 bases had no gene match. The CDR3 runs to 14 residues. Germline lookup yields CDR1 MDHEN and CDR2 SYDVKM.